The following is a T cell receptor (beta chain) sequence with its context. The target antigen is unknown. These data belong to a study of cytomegalovirus exposure and HLA in healthy donors. Study conclusions and caveats: Investigators reported over 150 TCR beta chains as tied to cytomegalovirus. Being indistinguishable, some V segments were excluded, TRBV6-2 and TRBV6-3 among them. The authors later found HLA-associated TCR beta chains more clonally expanded than equally common others. Within an earlier analysis, most TCR beta V segments proved productive either about 87% or about 30% of the time.

The CDR3 length is 13 residues. Per the germline V gene, CDR1 is SGHTS and CDR2 is YDEGEE. The junction had 2 bases not matched to a gene; V was cut back by 0 bases and J by 7 bases. Primers for the PCR totalled 60 Vbeta and 13 Jbeta. Using immunoSEQ multiplex PCR, the repertoire was profiled, and TCRdb retains in-frame clones only, with some absent. This table holds roughly 130,000 clones, roughly 79% found once. Sequencing was performed on PBMCs. V usage is TRBV5-8 and J usage is TRBJ2-3; 7 bases are a match to TRBD2. The TCR sequence derives from a woman between 45 and 60 years old in good health and CMV-seronegative. CDR3 protein: CASSLGTRNTQYF. The CDR3 DNA sequence: TGTGCCAGCAGCTTGGGGACTAGGAATACGCAGTATTTT.